Below, one T cell receptor beta chain is given with its context. Its antigen is not known. The source of the sample is a study of vaccination effects on CD4 cells after COVID-19. Scientists isolated CD4+ T cells after a roughly nine-day culture period ended. Each participant received a vaccine that was either BNT162b2 or mRNA-1273, given as two doses. Nucleocapsid antibodies stayed negative before and after vaccination, showing no earlier SARS-CoV-2 infection. The CDR3 is made up of 15 amino acids. CDR1 is KGHSH, CDR2 LQKENI, per germline. V was pared by 5 bases and J by 0 bases, with 13 bases between. The protocol was immunoSEQ multiplex PCR, while the TCRdb copy is restricted to in-frame clones and leaves out a portion. The sample holds 30,000 to 35,000 clones; 74% are singletons and the top ten take about 15%.

This material consisted of CD4+ T cells from PBMCs cultured without peptide, taken after COVID-19 vaccination. V gene TRBV18 combines with J gene TRBJ1-1; D is uncertain. The source of this sequence is a human donor who received a COVID-19 vaccine. The CDR3 loop reads CASSSFPGVNTEAFF. In nucleotides, the CDR3 is TGTGCCAGCTCATCTTTTCCAGGAGTGAACACTGAAGCTTTCTTT.